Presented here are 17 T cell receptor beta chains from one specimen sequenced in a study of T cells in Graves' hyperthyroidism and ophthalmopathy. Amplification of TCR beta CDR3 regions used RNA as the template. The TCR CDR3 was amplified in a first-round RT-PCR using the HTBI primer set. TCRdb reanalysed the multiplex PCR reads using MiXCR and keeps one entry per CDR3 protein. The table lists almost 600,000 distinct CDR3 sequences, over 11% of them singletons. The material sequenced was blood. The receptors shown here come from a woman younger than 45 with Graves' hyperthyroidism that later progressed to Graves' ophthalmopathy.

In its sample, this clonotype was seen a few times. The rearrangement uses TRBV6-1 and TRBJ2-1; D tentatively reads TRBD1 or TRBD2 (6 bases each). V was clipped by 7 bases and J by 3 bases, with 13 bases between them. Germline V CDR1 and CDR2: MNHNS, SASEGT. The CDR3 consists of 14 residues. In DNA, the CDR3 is TGTGCCAGCACCCAGGCGGGACACTACAATGAGCAGTTCTTC. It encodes CASTQAGHYNEQFF.

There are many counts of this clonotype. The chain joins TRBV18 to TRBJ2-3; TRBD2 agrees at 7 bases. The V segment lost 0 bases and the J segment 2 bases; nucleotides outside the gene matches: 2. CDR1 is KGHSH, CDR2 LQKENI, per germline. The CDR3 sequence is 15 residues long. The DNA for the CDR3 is TGTGCCAGCTCACCACCCCAGCGGGACACAGATACGCAGTATTTT. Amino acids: CASSPPQRDTDTQYF. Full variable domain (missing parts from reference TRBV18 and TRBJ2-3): NAGVMQNPRHLVRRRGQEARLRCSPMKGHSHVYWYRQLPEEGLKFMVYLQKENIIDESGMPKERFSAEFPKEGPSILRIQQVVRGDSAAYFCASSPPQRDTDTQYFGPGTRLTVL.

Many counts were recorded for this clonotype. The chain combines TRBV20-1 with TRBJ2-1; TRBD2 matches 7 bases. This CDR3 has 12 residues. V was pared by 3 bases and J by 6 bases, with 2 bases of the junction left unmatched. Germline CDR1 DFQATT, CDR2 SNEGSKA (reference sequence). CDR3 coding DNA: TGCAGTGCTAGCGGGACTACCAATGAGCAGTTCTTC. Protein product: CSASGTTNEQFF.

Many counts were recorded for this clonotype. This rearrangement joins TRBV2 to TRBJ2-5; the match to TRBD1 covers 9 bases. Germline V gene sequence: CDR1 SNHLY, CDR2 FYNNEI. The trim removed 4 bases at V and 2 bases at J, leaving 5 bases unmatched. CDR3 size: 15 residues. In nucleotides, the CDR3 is TGTGCCAGCAGTGCGGAGGACAGGGGACAAGAGACCCAGTACTTC. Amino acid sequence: CASSAEDRGQETQYF.

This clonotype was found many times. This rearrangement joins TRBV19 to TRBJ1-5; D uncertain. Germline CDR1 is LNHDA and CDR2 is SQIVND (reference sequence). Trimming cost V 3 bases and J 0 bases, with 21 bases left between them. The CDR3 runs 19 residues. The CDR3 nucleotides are TGTGCCAGTAGTATCCAGACCGGGTCCCGCCTATCTAGCAATCAGCCCCAGCATTTT. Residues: CASSIQTGSRLSSNQPQHF.

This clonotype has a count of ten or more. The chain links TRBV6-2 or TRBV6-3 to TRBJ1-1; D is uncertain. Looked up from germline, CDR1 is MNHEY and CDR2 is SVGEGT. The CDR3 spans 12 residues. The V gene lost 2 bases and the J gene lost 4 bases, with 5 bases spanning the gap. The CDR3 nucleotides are TGTGCCAGCAGTTACCTAGGCACTGAAGCTTTCTTT. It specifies CASSYLGTEAFF.

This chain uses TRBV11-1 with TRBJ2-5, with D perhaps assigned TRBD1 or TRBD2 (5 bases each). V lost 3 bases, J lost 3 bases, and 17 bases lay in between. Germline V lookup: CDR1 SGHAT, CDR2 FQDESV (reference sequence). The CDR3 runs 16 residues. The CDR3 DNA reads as TGTGCCAGCAGCTTGGGGGAAAGGGAGTGGGAAGAGACCCAGTACTTC. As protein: CASSLGEREWEETQYF.

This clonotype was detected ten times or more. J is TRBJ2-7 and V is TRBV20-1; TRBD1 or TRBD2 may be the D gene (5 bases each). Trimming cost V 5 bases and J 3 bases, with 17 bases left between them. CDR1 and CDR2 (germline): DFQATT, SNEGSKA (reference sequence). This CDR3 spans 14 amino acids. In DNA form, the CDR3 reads TGCAGTGCTTCCCGGGACGTCTCACTCTACGAGCAGTACTTC. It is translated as CSASRDVSLYEQYF.

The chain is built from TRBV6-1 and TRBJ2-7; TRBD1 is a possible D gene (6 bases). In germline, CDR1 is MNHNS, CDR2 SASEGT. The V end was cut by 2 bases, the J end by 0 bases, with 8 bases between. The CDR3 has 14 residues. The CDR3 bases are TGTGCCAGCAGTGAAACAGGGTTCTCCTACGAGCAGTACTTC. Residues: CASSETGFSYEQYF.

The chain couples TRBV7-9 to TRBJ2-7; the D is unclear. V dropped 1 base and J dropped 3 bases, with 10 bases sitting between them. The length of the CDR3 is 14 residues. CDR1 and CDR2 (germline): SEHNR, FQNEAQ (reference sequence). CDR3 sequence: CASSLEVVHYEQYF. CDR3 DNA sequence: TGTGCCAGCAGCTTAGAGGTCGTACACTACGAGCAGTACTTC.

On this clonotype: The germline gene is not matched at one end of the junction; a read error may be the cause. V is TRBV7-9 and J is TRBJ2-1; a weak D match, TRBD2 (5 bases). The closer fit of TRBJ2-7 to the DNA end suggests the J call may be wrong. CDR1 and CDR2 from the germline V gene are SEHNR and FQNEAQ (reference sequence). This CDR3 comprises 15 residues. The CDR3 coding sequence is TGCGCCAGCAGCCAAGTTTTCGAGGGCTACAATGAGCAGTACTTC. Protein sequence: CASSQVFEGYNEQYF.

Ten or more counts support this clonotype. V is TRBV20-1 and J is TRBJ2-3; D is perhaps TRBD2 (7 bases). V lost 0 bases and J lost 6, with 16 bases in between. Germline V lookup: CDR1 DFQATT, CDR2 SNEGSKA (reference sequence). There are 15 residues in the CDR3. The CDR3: CSARDIGGRKDTQYF. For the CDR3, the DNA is TGCAGTGCTAGAGATATCGGGGGGCGCAAGGATACGCAGTATTTT.

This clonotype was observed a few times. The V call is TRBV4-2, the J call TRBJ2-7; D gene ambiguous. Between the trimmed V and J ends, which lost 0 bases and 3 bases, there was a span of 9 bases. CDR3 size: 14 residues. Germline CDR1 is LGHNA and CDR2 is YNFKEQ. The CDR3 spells CASSQDRADYEQYF. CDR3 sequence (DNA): TGTGCCAGCAGCCAAGATAGGGCAGACTACGAGCAGTACTTC.

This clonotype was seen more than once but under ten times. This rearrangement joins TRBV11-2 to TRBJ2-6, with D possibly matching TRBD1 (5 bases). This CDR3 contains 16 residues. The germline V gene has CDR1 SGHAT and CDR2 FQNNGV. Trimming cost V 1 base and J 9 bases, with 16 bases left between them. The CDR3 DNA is TGTGCCAGCAGCTTAGGGGTTACAGGAGCCTTCAACGTCCTGACTTTC. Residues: CASSLGVTGAFNVLTF. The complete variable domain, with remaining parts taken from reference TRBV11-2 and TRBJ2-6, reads EAGVAQSPRYKIIEKRQSVAFWCNPISGHATLYWYQQILGQGPKLLIQFQNNGVVDDSQLPKDRFSAERLKGVDSTLKIQPAKLEDSAVYLCASSLGVTGAFNVLTFGAGSRLTVL.

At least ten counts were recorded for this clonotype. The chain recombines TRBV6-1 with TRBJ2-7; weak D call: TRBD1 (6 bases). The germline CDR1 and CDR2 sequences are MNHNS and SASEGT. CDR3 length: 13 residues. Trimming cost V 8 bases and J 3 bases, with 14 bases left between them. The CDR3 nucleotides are TGTGCCAGCGGCAGGGGCCCAAGCTACGAGCAGTACTTC. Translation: CASGRGPSYEQYF.

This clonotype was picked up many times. CDR3 sequence: CASRGDRANEAFF. As DNA, the CDR3 is TGTGCCAGCAGGGGGGACAGGGCCAATGAAGCTTTCTTT. V gene TRBV27 combines with J gene TRBJ1-1; TRBD1 agrees at 9 bases. This CDR3 comprises 13 residues. The V segment lost 6 bases and the J segment 7 bases; nucleotides outside the gene matches: 6. Germline loops: CDR1 MNHEY, CDR2 SMNVEV (reference sequence).

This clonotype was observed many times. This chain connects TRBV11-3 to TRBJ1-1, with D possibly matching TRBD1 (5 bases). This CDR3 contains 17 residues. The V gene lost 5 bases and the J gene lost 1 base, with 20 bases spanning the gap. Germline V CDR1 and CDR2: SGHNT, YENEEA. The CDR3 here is CASSILGVKRRNTEAFF. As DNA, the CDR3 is TGTGCCAGCAGCATCTTGGGGGTGAAAAGGAGGAACACTGAAGCTTTCTTT.